These 18 T cell receptor beta chains share one sample of origin, sequenced in a study of post-analysis software for immune sequencing data. Findings and limits, study-wide: Patients showed TRBV5-6, TRBV5-1 and TRBV20-1 among five TRBV segments more frequent than in controls.

Their cognate antigens are unknown. cDNA libraries of TCR beta carried unique molecular identifiers. MiXCR, run by TCRdb on the PCR reads, gives a single entry per CDR3 protein. This repertoire shows 650,000 to 900,000 distinct CDR3 sequences, just over 45% found once; its top ten account for around 4.7%. The sample was blood. The source is a girl between 10 and 17 years old with multiple sclerosis.

V and J are TRBV6-6 and TRBJ2-3; D possibly matches TRBD1 or TRBD2 (5 bases each). Germline CDR1 MNHNY, CDR2 SVGAGI (reference sequence). Deletions cut 5 bases from V and 4 bases from J, with 16 bases between. CDR3 size: 15 residues. The CDR3 loop is CASSEQAGSADTQYF. CDR3 nucleotides: TGTGCCAGCAGTGAGCAAGCAGGGAGCGCAGATACGCAGTATTTT.

The chain combines TRBV9 with TRBJ1-2; D gene uncertain. The germline V gene has CDR1 SGDLS and CDR2 YYNGEE. Trimming pared 1 base from V and 8 bases from J, leaving 9 bases between. The CDR3 spans 12 residues. CDR3 sequence (DNA): TGTGCCAGCAGCGTATACGGTGGAGGCTACACCTTC. This codes for CASSVYGGGYTF. Looking up the rest from reference TRBV9 and TRBJ1-2 gives the full variable domain: DSGVTQTPKHLITATGQRVTLRCSPRSGDLSVYWYQQSLDQGLQFLIQYYNGEERAKGNILERFSAQQFPDLHSELNLSSLELGDSALYFCASSVYGGGYTFGSGTRLTVV.

J is TRBJ2-3 and V is TRBV25-1, with D unclear. The CDR3 consists of 18 residues. Trimming took off 2 bases at V and 2 bases at J, with 20 bases between the two ends. Germline assignment: CDR1 MGHDK and CDR2 SYGVNS. The CDR3 region has the DNA TGTGCCAGCAGTGAAACTATGGCCGGCCAAGCCGTCACAGATACGCAGTATTTT. Translating gives CASSETMAGQAVTDTQYF.

This clonotype has just a few counts. Compared with germline, one end of the junction differs, possibly owing to a read error. The genes are TRBV6-6 and TRBJ2-4; 8 positions match TRBD2. The end of the DNA fits TRBJ2-7 better, so the J call may be wrong. CDR3 size: 16 residues. Germline CDR1 MNHNY, CDR2 SVGAGI (reference sequence). The chain's CDR3 is CASSYSSGALSCEQYF. CDR3 nucleotide sequence: TGTGCCAGCAGTTACTCTAGCGGGGCCCTTTCCTGCGAGCAGTACTTC.

J is TRBJ2-3 and V is TRBV10-3, with 9 bases fitting TRBD2. Germline CDR1 is ENHRY and CDR2 is SYGVKD. CDR3 length: 22 residues. The J segment lost 3 bases and the V segment lost 0 bases, leaving 22 bases of the junction unmatched. The CDR3 here is CAISESLRKLAGTTQGTDTQYF. Here the CDR3 DNA reads TGTGCCATCAGTGAGTCACTTCGCAAACTAGCGGGTACGACCCAAGGTACAGATACGCAGTATTTT.

The chain combines TRBV6-5 with TRBJ2-7; 7 nucleotides align to TRBD2. From germline, CDR1 is MNHEY and CDR2 SVGAGI. The ends lost 6 bases at V and 5 bases at J; junction bases unmatched: 10. This CDR3 has 14 residues. CDR3 nucleotide sequence: TGTGCCAGCAGACCCAGCGGGAATCGGAACGAGCAGTACTTC. It yields the protein CASRPSGNRNEQYF.

Only one count was recorded for this clonotype. The chain recombines TRBV29-1 with TRBJ2-7, with TRBD1 matching 7 bases. The DNA end lines up better with TRBJ2-5; the J call may be wrong. The CDR3 extends over 12 amino acids. Germline CDR1 and CDR2: SQVTM and ANQGSEA. The CDR3 spells CSGGQNQETQYF. The CDR3 coding sequence is TGCAGCGGGGGACAGAATCAAGAGACCCAGTACTTC.

The table lists this clonotype with a few counts. The gene calls are TRBV7-3 and TRBJ2-1; a possible D gene is TRBD2 (5 bases). The germline CDR1 and CDR2 sequences are SGHTA and FQGTGA. V was clipped by 2 bases and J by 9 bases, with 8 bases between them. CDR3 size: 12 residues. This CDR3 is CASSLPRGEQFF. In DNA form, the CDR3 reads TGTGCCAGCAGCTTACCCCGGGGTGAGCAGTTCTTC. The variable domain in full, completed from reference TRBV7-3 and TRBJ2-1, reads GAGVSQTPSNKVTEKGKYVELRCDPISGHTALYWYRQSLGQGPEFLIYFQGTGAADDSGLPNDRFFAVRPEGSVSTLKIQRTERGDSAVYLCASSLPRGEQFFGPGTRLTVL.

This sequence joins TRBV6-2 or TRBV6-3 and TRBJ1-5, with D perhaps TRBD1 (5 bases). CDR3 length: 15 amino acids. Germline V gene sequence: CDR1 MNHEY, CDR2 SVGEGT. Trimming pared 4 bases from V and 4 bases from J, leaving 14 bases between. DNA of the CDR3: TGTGCCAGCAGTTCCCCAAGGCGGGGGAATCAGCCCCAGCATTTT. It is translated as CASSSPRRGNQPQHF.

V usage is TRBV24-1 and J usage is TRBJ1-2, with TRBD1 matching 8 bases. The germline V gene encodes CDR1 KGHDR and CDR2 SFDVKD. The CDR3 covers 15 residues. The V and J ends lost 3 bases and 6 bases, in that order; junction bases with no gene match: 8. CDR3 sequence reads: CATSDPAGGRDGYTF. DNA for the CDR3: TGTGCCACCAGTGATCCCGCAGGGGGCAGGGATGGCTACACCTTC.

This clonotype was detected only once. This chain uses TRBV27 with TRBJ2-4; no clear D gene. The J call may be mistaken, given a closer DNA end match to TRBJ2-7. CDR3 length equals 15 residues. Germline CDR1 MNHEY, CDR2 SMNVEV (reference sequence). The CDR3 reads CASSRHALNGYEQYF. In DNA form, the CDR3 reads TGTGCCAGCAGTAGACATGCCTTGAACGGCTACGAGCAGTACTTC.

The chain joins TRBV29-1 to TRBJ2-5; 7 nucleotides agree with TRBD1. The CDR3 extends over 15 amino acids. With 4 bases clipped from V and 1 base from J, the junction kept 9 bases outside the gene matches. Germline V lookup: CDR1 SQVTM, CDR2 ANQGSEA. The chain's CDR3 is CSVGRGQAFQETQYF. CDR3 DNA sequence: TGCAGCGTTGGTCGCGGACAGGCATTCCAAGAGACCCAGTACTTC.

The chain has TRBV29-1 and TRBJ2-1; TRBD1 agrees at 10 bases. CDR1 is SQVTM, CDR2 ANQGSEA, per germline. The CDR3 is 14 residues long. Losses at the gene ends were 7 bases for V and 7 bases for J; bases not matched to a gene: 10. CDR3 in amino acids: CSALRQGASNEQFF. Written as DNA, the CDR3 is TGCAGCGCACTACGACAGGGGGCGAGTAATGAGCAGTTCTTC.

This clonotype has just a few counts. V gene TRBV20-1 combines with J gene TRBJ2-1; D is undetermined. V shed 3 bases and J shed 0 bases, with 6 bases lying between them. CDR1 is DFQATT, CDR2 SNEGSKA, per germline (reference sequence). This CDR3 contains 13 residues. In nucleotides, the CDR3 is TGCAGTGCTAGCCGGCTCTCCTACAATGAGCAGTTCTTC. Translated, it gives CSASRLSYNEQFF.

The J gene is TRBJ2-7, the V gene TRBV18; 9 bases line up with TRBD2. The V gene end was trimmed by 1 base and the J gene end by 0 bases; junction bases not matched to a gene: 7. The CDR3 covers 17 residues. Germline-derived CDR1 and CDR2 are KGHSH and LQKENI. The CDR3 sequence: CASSPQLAGVFSYEQYF. The CDR3 DNA sequence: TGTGCCAGCTCACCACAGTTAGCGGGAGTTTTCTCCTACGAGCAGTACTTC.

The chain recombines TRBV12-3 or TRBV12-4 with TRBJ1-2; D is unclear. There are 15 residues in the CDR3. Between the trimmed V and J ends, which lost 0 bases and 4 bases, there was a span of 12 bases. The CDR3 DNA reads TGTGCCAGCAGTTTAGCCTACGAACGGAGCTATGGCTACACCTTC. Protein product: CASSLAYERSYGYTF.

This clonotype was seen only a few times. Compared with germline, one end of the junction differs, possibly owing to a read error. The chain employs TRBV5-1 and TRBJ2-7, with 11 bases lining up with TRBD2. Looked up from germline, CDR1 is SGHRS and CDR2 is YFSETQ. The CDR3 sequence is 15 residues long. CDR3 nucleotide sequence: TGTGCCAGCAGCTTACTAGCGGGAGAGAGCTACGAGCAGTACTTC. The encoded protein is CASSLLAGESYEQYF. The full variable domain, with the rest looked up from reference TRBV5-1 and TRBJ2-7, is KAGVTQTPRYLIKTRGQQVTLSCSPISGHRSVSWYQQTPGQGLQFLFEYFSETQRNKGNFPGRFSGRQFSNSRSEMNVSTLELGDSALYLCASSLLAGESYEQYFGPGTRLTVT.

This clonotype was seen only a few times. V and J are TRBV27 and TRBJ2-3; D unresolved. CDR1 MNHEY and CDR2 SMNVEV come from the germline V gene (reference sequence). Trimming took 3 bases from V and 2 from J, leaving 12 bases between them. The CDR3 covers 15 residues. The CDR3 reads CASSFVVSATDTQYF. In DNA form, the CDR3 reads TGTGCCAGCAGTTTCGTCGTCAGCGCCACAGATACGCAGTATTTT.